Shown below are 32 T cell receptor beta chains from a single sample sequenced in a study of blood T cell repertoires in COVID-19. Data came from immunoSEQ multiplex PCR; TCRdb stores just in-frame clones and leaves some out. The repertoire includes 140,000 or so clones, around 87% of them detected once, and approximately 5.4% sits in the top ten. The sample taken for sequencing was peripheral blood. The source is a human donor in a cohort sampled during active COVID-19.

In this sample, this clone turned up many times. The chain links TRBV13 to TRBJ2-7; TRBD2 matches at 12 bases. The CDR3 contains 15 residues. Per the germline V gene, CDR1 is PRHDT and CDR2 is FYEKMQ (reference sequence). Losses at the gene ends were 4 bases for V and 7 bases for J; bases not matched to a gene: 8. The CDR3 region has the DNA TGTGCCAGCAGCTACCGACTAGCGGGAGTTGATGAGCAGTACTTC. Residues: CASSYRLAGVDEQYF.

The chain employs TRBV3-1 (or the pseudogene TRBV3-2) and TRBJ2-3; TRBD2 might be the D (6 bases). Between the trimmed V and J ends, which lost 4 bases and 4 bases, there was a span of 18 bases. The CDR3 consists of 16 residues. Germline CDR1 and CDR2: LGHDT and YNNKEL (reference sequence). The DNA of the CDR3 is TGTGCCAGCAGCCCATATACGGGAGAAGGGGCAGATACGCAGTATTTT. Translated: CASSPYTGEGADTQYF.

The chain uses TRBV5-6 and TRBJ1-5; 7 bases align to TRBD1. Germline V gene sequence: CDR1 SGHDT, CDR2 YYEEEE. This CDR3 has 15 amino acids. V dropped 3 bases and J dropped 3; count of bases not matched to a gene: 6. CDR3 in DNA: TGTGCCAGCAGCTATCGGGACAGCCTCAATCAGCCCCAGCATTTT. Translation: CASSYRDSLNQPQHF. The variable domain in full, completed from reference TRBV5-6 and TRBJ1-5, reads DAGVTQSPTHLIKTRGQQVTLRCSPKSGHDTVSWYQQALGQGPQFIFQYYEEEERQRGNFPDRFSGHQFPNYSSELNVNALLLGDSALYLCASSYRDSLNQPQHFGDGTRLSIL.

In regard to this clone: The sample contains more than one DNA sequence encoding this CDR3. CDR3 residues: CASSLAGSPDTQYF. CDR3 DNA: TGTGCCAGCAGTCTAGCGGGGAGCCCAGATACGCAGTATTTT. The V and J genes are TRBV28 and TRBJ2-3; TRBD2 matches at 9 bases. Per the germline V gene, CDR1 is MDHEN and CDR2 is SYDVKM. The CDR3 spans 14 residues. The V gene end was trimmed by 5 bases and the J gene end by 4 bases; junction bases not matched to a gene: 4.

The chain uses TRBV7-2 and TRBJ2-7; 8 nucleotides agree with TRBD2. CDR1 is SGHTA, CDR2 FQGNSA, per germline. This CDR3 is 15 amino acids long. Unmatched junction bases numbered 5, after V lost 1 base and J lost 3 bases. The CDR3 nucleotides read TGTGCCAGCAGCTTAGGCTGGAGCGGGGGCTACGAGCAGTACTTC. Protein: CASSLGWSGGYEQYF.

V and J are TRBV3-1 (or the pseudogene TRBV3-2) and TRBJ2-1; 9 nucleotides align to TRBD2. V shed 1 base and J 3 bases; nucleotides not matched to a gene: 7. Germline assignment: CDR1 LGHDT and CDR2 YNNKEL (reference sequence). This CDR3 is 17 amino acids long. DNA of the CDR3: TGTGCCAGCAGCCAAGTGGTTAGCGGGGGACTCTACAATGAGCAGTTCTTC. Protein product: CASSQVVSGGLYNEQFF.

This chain joins TRBV11-2 and TRBJ1-2, with TRBD1 matching 7 bases. CDR1 and CDR2 from the germline V gene are SGHAT and FQNNGV. This CDR3 region has 17 residues. The trim removed 0 bases at V and 1 base at J, leaving 8 bases unmatched. CDR3 sequence (DNA): TGTGCCAGCAGCTTAGAACTGGGGACAGCCGATAACTATGGCTACACCTTC. The encoded protein is CASSLELGTADNYGYTF.

This chain's CDR3 is CASRLTGLLYNSPLHF. The CDR3 DNA follows: TGTGCCAGCAGGCTTACGGGACTGCTCTATAATTCACCCCTCCACTTT. The chain joins TRBV2 to TRBJ1-6; D is possibly TRBD1 (5 bases). V dropped 6 bases and J dropped 3 bases, with 15 bases sitting between them. This CDR3 comprises 16 residues. The germline V gene has CDR1 SNHLY and CDR2 FYNNEI.

J is TRBJ2-3 and V is TRBV19; D might be TRBD2 (5 bases). The V and J ends lost 3 bases and 0 bases respectively, with 19 bases between them. The CDR3 covers 18 residues. Germline CDR1 and CDR2: LNHDA and SQIVND (reference sequence). CDR3 coding DNA: TGTGCCAGTAGTATCCCCCCAGGTCCGGGAATTAGCACAGATACGCAGTATTTT. It translates to CASSIPPGPGISTDTQYF.

V usage is TRBV15 and J usage is TRBJ1-4; TRBD1 might be the D (6 bases). This CDR3 has 18 amino acids. The germline V gene encodes CDR1 LNHNV and CDR2 YYDKDF (reference sequence). V lost 0 bases, J lost 0 bases, and 14 bases lay in between. The CDR3 loop reads CATSREGADFATNEKLFF. The CDR3 region has the DNA TGTGCCACCAGCAGAGAGGGGGCGGATTTTGCAACTAATGAAAAACTGTTTTTT. The complete variable domain, with remaining parts taken from reference TRBV15 and TRBJ1-4, reads DAMVIQNPRYQVTQFGKPVTLSCSQTLNHNVMYWYQQKSSQAPKLLFHYYDKDFNNEADTPDNFQSRRPNTSFCFLDIRSPGLGDTAMYLCATSREGADFATNEKLFFGSGTQLSVL.

The chain carries TRBV12-3 or TRBV12-4 and TRBJ1-1; possibly TRBD1 for D (6 bases). The CDR3 sequence is 13 residues long. V gave up 5 bases and J gave up 7 bases, with 14 bases separating them. The CDR3 nucleotides read TGTGCCAGCAGTCGACAGGTTCGTGGTGAAGCTTTCTTT. This sequence encodes CASSRQVRGEAFF.

The chain recombines TRBV5-1 with TRBJ2-5; D perhaps matches TRBD1 (6 bases). V was clipped by 4 bases and J by 2 bases, with 12 bases between them. Germline V gene data show CDR1 as SGHRS and CDR2 as YFSETQ. CDR3 size: 14 residues. In DNA, the CDR3 is TGCGCCAGCAGCCCCACAGGGCTTCAAGAGACCCAGTACTTC. Protein product: CASSPTGLQETQYF. The full variable domain, in which reference TRBV5-1 and TRBJ2-5 provide the parts outside the CDR3, is KAGVTQTPRYLIKTRGQQVTLSCSPISGHRSVSWYQQTPGQGLQFLFEYFSETQRNKGNFPGRFSGRQFSNSRSEMNVSTLELGDSALYLCASSPTGLQETQYFGPGTRLLVL.

The chain joins TRBV5-1 to TRBJ1-5; the match to TRBD1 covers 7 bases. CDR1 is SGHRS, CDR2 YFSETQ, per germline. The CDR3 is 14 residues long. J was trimmed by 5 bases and V by 2 bases; bases with no gene match: 4. CDR3 bases: TGCGCCAGCAGCTTAGGGGGCCTGGATCAGCCCCAGCATTTT. It translates to CASSLGGLDQPQHF.

This rearrangement joins TRBV6-6 to TRBJ2-7, with D maybe TRBD2 (5 bases). Germline V gene data show CDR1 as MNHNY and CDR2 as SVGAGI (reference sequence). There are 14 residues in the CDR3. Trimming removed 5 bases from V and 5 bases from J, with 16 bases in between. DNA for the CDR3: TGTGCCAGCAGTAACCGGGGTCTCGGTAACGAGCAGTACTTC. This gives the protein CASSNRGLGNEQYF.

V gene TRBV28 combines with J gene TRBJ2-1, with D tentatively TRBD2 (6 bases). The ends were cut back, 6 bases at V and 6 bases at J, with 18 bases in the middle. Germline lookup yields CDR1 MDHEN and CDR2 SYDVKM. This CDR3 is built from 15 residues. CDR3 residues: CASRRYREPTNEQFF. The CDR3 DNA sequence: TGTGCCAGCAGACGCTACCGGGAGCCAACCAATGAGCAGTTCTTC.

The chain couples TRBV5-1 to TRBJ2-7; 10 positions agree with TRBD2. CDR1 SGHRS and CDR2 YFSETQ come from the germline V gene. V was pared by 3 bases and J by 5 bases, with 8 bases of the junction left unmatched. The CDR3 consists of 15 residues. CDR3 sequence (DNA): TGCGCCAGCAGCTCCAAAGCGGGAGGGTACCACGAGCAGTACTTC. It encodes CASSSKAGGYHEQYF.

V usage is TRBV30 and J usage is TRBJ2-7; D might be TRBD1 (5 bases). The CDR3 spans 11 residues. The V gene lost 5 bases and the J gene lost 6 bases, with 11 bases spanning the gap. Germline V CDR1 and CDR2: GTSNPN, SVGIG (reference sequence). CDR3 coding DNA: TGTGCCTGGGGGCAGGGCGGCGAGCAGTACTTC. As protein: CAWGQGGEQYF. The variable domain in full, completed from reference TRBV30 and TRBJ2-7, reads SQTIHQWPATLVQPVGSPLSLECTVEGTSNPNLYWYRQAAGRGLQLLFYSVGIGQISSEVPQNLSASRPQDRQFILSSKKLLLSDSGFYLCAWGQGGEQYFGPGTRLTVT.

This chain joins TRBV28 and TRBJ2-1; 10 nucleotides agree with TRBD2. V trimming: 6 bases; J trimming: 7 bases; junction bases outside the gene matches: 18. CDR1 MDHEN and CDR2 SYDVKM come from the germline V gene. CDR3 length equals 18 residues. For the CDR3, the DNA is TGTGCCAGCAGGCACCCCAGGGGTAAGCGGGGGGGCCAGAATGAGCAGTTCTTC. Protein sequence: CASRHPRGKRGGQNEQFF.

The table lists this clone with a few counts. The V gene is TRBV11-2, the J gene TRBJ2-5; no reliable D call. The CDR3 is 13 amino acids. Trimming pared 3 bases from V and 5 bases from J, leaving 10 bases between. Germline V gene sequence: CDR1 SGHAT, CDR2 FQNNGV. The CDR3 bases are TGTGCCAGCAGCTTCGGTGGTCCCGAGACCCAGTACTTC. As protein: CASSFGGPETQYF. Together with reference TRBV11-2 and TRBJ2-5, the CDR3 gives the full variable domain: EAGVAQSPRYKIIEKRQSVAFWCNPISGHATLYWYQQILGQGPKLLIQFQNNGVVDDSQLPKDRFSAERLKGVDSTLKIQPAKLEDSAVYLCASSFGGPETQYFGPGTRLLVL.

The chain combines TRBV7-3 with TRBJ2-2; TRBD1 matches at 8 bases. Germline loops: CDR1 SGHTA, CDR2 FQGTGA. Germline trimming cut 4 bases from V and 1 base from J; bases unmatched to any gene: 8. The CDR3 has 17 amino acids. CDR3 in DNA: TGTGCCAGCAGCTCCCGGGGACAGGAGATGAACACCGGGGAGCTGTTTTTT. It specifies CASSSRGQEMNTGELFF.

The chain carries TRBV7-2 and TRBJ2-5, with D possibly matching TRBD2 (7 bases). CDR1 and CDR2 (germline): SGHTA, FQGNSA. The CDR3 loop spans 14 amino acids. Trimming took 7 bases from V and 6 from J, leaving 18 bases between them. The CDR3 coding sequence is TGTGCCAGCAACCCCTGGGGGGGGCAAAAGACCCAGTACTTC. Translated: CASNPWGGQKTQYF.

The chain joins TRBV2 to TRBJ2-1; D is unresolved. Trimming removed 5 bases from V and 5 bases from J, with 4 bases in between. Germline CDR1 is SNHLY and CDR2 is FYNNEI. This CDR3 has 11 amino acids. CDR3 region: CASSLHNEQFF. The CDR3 nucleotides are TGTGCCAGCAGTCTCCACAATGAGCAGTTCTTC.

The genes are TRBV5-4 and TRBJ2-7, with a tentative D call TRBD1 (6 bases). There are 14 residues in the CDR3. Trimming removed 4 bases at V and 6 bases at J, with 17 bases between. Germline CDR1 SGHNT, CDR2 YYREEE (reference sequence). CDR3 coding DNA: TGTGCCAGCAGCCTGACTGGGGGCCGCGGCGAGCAGTACTTC. This codes for CASSLTGGRGEQYF.

The genes are TRBV28 and TRBJ2-4, with TRBD1 identical over 10 bases. CDR1 and CDR2 from the germline V gene are MDHEN and SYDVKM. The ends lost 4 bases at V and 7 bases at J; junction bases unmatched: 4. This CDR3 spans 14 amino acids. This CDR3 is CASSSTGGWNIQYF. CDR3 bases: TGTGCCAGCAGTTCGACAGGGGGCTGGAACATTCAGTACTTC.

The chain uses TRBV30 and TRBJ2-7, with D perhaps matching TRBD1 (6 bases). Trimming removed 0 bases from V and 3 bases from J, with 12 bases in between. This CDR3 is 14 amino acids long. Germline V gene lookup returns CDR1 GTSNPN and CDR2 SVGIG (reference sequence). The CDR3 spells CAWSVLGGHYEQYF. CDR3 nucleotides: TGTGCCTGGAGTGTACTAGGGGGTCACTACGAGCAGTACTTC.

The chain combines TRBV20-1 with TRBJ2-3; TRBD2 might be the D (5 bases). This CDR3 comprises 11 residues. Per germline, CDR1 DFQATT and CDR2 SNEGSKA (reference sequence). Trimming took off 1 base at V and 9 bases at J, with 8 bases between the two ends. The CDR3 sequence: CSARATGTQYF. The CDR3 DNA reads as TGCAGTGCTAGAGCTACGGGAACGCAGTATTTT.

The J gene is TRBJ1-1, the V gene TRBV21-1; TRBD1, as called in the table, went unchecked against the DNA. TRBV21-1 is reported as a pseudogene. This CDR3 spans 15 amino acids. The DNA for the CDR3 is TGTGCCAGCAGCAAACGAGAACAGGGGAACACTGAAGCTTTCTTT. Amino acids: CASSKREQGNTEAFF.

The CDR3 nucleotides read TGTGCCAGCAGCTTAGGCCAGGGGGCTTGGGATACGCAGTATTTT. This codes for CASSLGQGAWDTQYF. This chain joins TRBV7-8 and TRBJ2-3, with 8 bases that match TRBD1. The J segment lost 6 bases and the V segment lost 1 base, leaving 6 bases of the junction unmatched. This CDR3 has 15 amino acids. Germline V gives CDR1 SGHVS, CDR2 FQNEAQ.

The chain uses TRBV7-9 and TRBJ2-1, with 9 bases identical to TRBD1. CDR3 length: 15 residues. Trimming took 4 bases from V and 7 from J; bases not matched to a gene: 8. CDR1 and CDR2 from the germline V gene are SEHNR and FQNEAQ (reference sequence). The CDR3 spells CASSYDRGFGNEQFF. The CDR3 DNA is TGTGCCAGCAGCTACGACAGGGGGTTCGGTAATGAGCAGTTCTTC.

This chain links TRBV28 with TRBJ1-2; 12 nucleotides line up with TRBD1. V lost 4 bases and J lost 4; bases outside the gene matches: 10. Germline values: CDR1 MDHEN, CDR2 SYDVKM. The length of the CDR3 is 17 residues. In nucleotides, the CDR3 is TGTGCCAGCAGTTCCCGGGACAGGGGGCGTATAATCTATGGCTACACCTTC. Its protein is CASSSRDRGRIIYGYTF.

V and J are TRBV9 and TRBJ2-1; tentatively, D is TRBD2 (5 bases). Germline CDR1 and CDR2: SGDLS and YYNGEE. V was trimmed by 0 bases and J by 8 bases, leaving 12 bases between them. CDR3 length: 14 residues. The CDR3 DNA follows: TGTGCCAGCAGCGTAGGTCCGTCCGGGGATGAGCAGTTCTTC. Encoded protein: CASSVGPSGDEQFF.

CDR3 residues: CASSRTVDSPLHF. DNA of the CDR3: TGTGCCAGCAGTCGGACAGTCGATTCACCCCTCCACTTT. The V and J genes are TRBV12-3 or TRBV12-4 and TRBJ1-6, with D maybe TRBD1 (6 bases). This CDR3 comprises 13 residues. The V end was cut by 5 bases, the J end by 8 bases, with 10 bases between.